A single sample gave rise to the 16 T cell receptor beta chains below, sequenced in a study of Ad26.COV2.S vaccination and SARS-CoV-2 variants. The sample's treatment: 19 received Ad26.COV2.S at low or high dose, single or two shots; 5 received placebo; per-sample allocation not given. Day 63 after the first injection of vaccine or placebo was the sampling time. This table comes from immunoSEQ multiplex PCR, and its TCRdb copy is limited to in-frame clones, with some not included. The data show hundreds of thousands of clones, with approximately 86% seen just once and roughly 10% held by the top ten. The sample was peripheral blood, taken in a trial of Ad26.COV2.S vaccine versus placebo. Receptor source: a person aged 18-65 years who received the Ad26.COV2.S COVID-19 vaccine or a placebo.

V and J are TRBV6-6 and TRBJ1-1; D not resolved. The CDR3 is made up of 12 amino acids. CDR1 is MNHNY, CDR2 SVGAGI, per germline (reference sequence). Between the trimmed V and J ends, which lost 2 bases and 11 bases, there was a span of 12 bases. The CDR3 spells CASSYERTNAFF. The CDR3 nucleotides are TGTGCCAGCAGTTACGAGAGAACGAACGCTTTCTTT.

V and J are TRBV7-2 and TRBJ2-2; D gene uncertain. V was shortened by 3 bases and J by 5 bases, with 10 bases between the two germline ends. This CDR3 has 14 residues. CDR1 is SGHTA and CDR2 is FQGNSA in the germline V gene. CDR3 protein: CASSFRHHTGELFF. CDR3 DNA: TGTGCCAGCAGCTTTCGGCATCATACCGGGGAGCTGTTTTTT.

This clone was seen once. This chain joins TRBV19 and TRBJ2-3, with D tentatively TRBD1 or TRBD2 (5 bases each). Looked up from germline, CDR1 is LNHDA and CDR2 is SQIVND (reference sequence). V dropped 5 bases and J dropped 1 base, with 7 bases sitting between them. The CDR3 consists of 13 residues. The CDR3 DNA reads TGTGCCAGTAGTCTGGGGGGCACAGATACGCAGTATTTT. This sequence encodes CASSLGGTDTQYF.

A few counts support this clone. The chain carries TRBV10-2 and TRBJ1-1; TRBD1 aligns across 9 bases. There are 13 residues in the CDR3. J lost 7 bases, V lost 5 bases, and 5 bases had no gene match. Germline-derived CDR1 and CDR2 are WSHSY and SAAADI. The CDR3 DNA follows: TGCGCCAGCAGTAGACAGGGGGTGAATGAAGCTTTCTTT. Translated: CASSRQGVNEAFF.

V usage is TRBV27 and J usage is TRBJ1-1; the match to TRBD1 covers 10 bases. Germline CDR1 reads MNHEY; CDR2 reads SMNVEV (reference sequence). Trimming at V came to 6 bases and at J to 3 bases, leaving 16 bases not matched to a gene. The CDR3 totals 18 residues. The CDR3 DNA sequence: TGTGCCAGCAGCCCCTTGGGTATCGACGACAGGGGGCACACTGAAGCTTTCTTT. It codes for CASSPLGIDDRGHTEAFF.

This chain's CDR3 is CATPSGVDTDTQYF. Here the CDR3 DNA reads TGTGCCACCCCCTCGGGAGTAGACACAGATACGCAGTATTTT. The V gene is TRBV2, the J gene TRBJ2-3; perhaps TRBD2 as D (6 bases). This CDR3 comprises 14 residues. Per germline, CDR1 SNHLY and CDR2 FYNNEI. Trimming pared 10 bases from V and 2 bases from J, leaving 16 bases between.

The V and J genes are TRBV7-2 and TRBJ2-7; D possibly corresponds to TRBD1 (5 bases). Germline V gene sequence: CDR1 SGHTA, CDR2 FQGNSA. This CDR3 is built from 15 residues. V was pared by 0 bases and J by 2 bases, with 11 bases between. CDR3 in amino acids: CASSLARPGPYEQYF. Written as DNA, the CDR3 is TGTGCCAGCAGCTTAGCACGTCCAGGGCCCTACGAGCAGTACTTC.

This clone was detected ten times or more. The rearrangement joins TRBV6-5 to TRBJ2-3; 9 bases agree with TRBD1. The CDR3 loop spans 15 amino acids. The germline gives CDR1 MNHEY, CDR2 SVGAGI. Unmatched junction bases numbered 6, after V lost 5 bases and J lost 3 bases. The CDR3 here is CASSPDRGGTDTQYF. Written as DNA, the CDR3 is TGTGCCAGCAGTCCTGACAGGGGGGGAACAGATACGCAGTATTTT.

This chain connects TRBV9 to TRBJ2-2; D perhaps matches TRBD1 (5 bases). The V gene lost 3 bases and the J gene lost 4 bases, with 13 bases spanning the gap. CDR3 length equals 15 residues. Looked up from germline, CDR1 is SGDLS and CDR2 is YYNGEE. This CDR3 is CASSAWGSSTGELFF. The CDR3 DNA is TGTGCCAGCAGCGCCTGGGGCTCTAGCACCGGGGAGCTGTTTTTT.

The chain links TRBV11-2 to TRBJ2-3; 12 bases are shared with TRBD2. The V and J ends lost 1 base and 6 bases, in that order; junction bases with no gene match: 8. This CDR3 contains 17 residues. CDR1 and CDR2 from the germline V gene are SGHAT and FQNNGV. The CDR3 spells CASSLAFLAGGRDTQYF. The CDR3 coding sequence is TGTGCCAGCAGCTTAGCGTTCCTAGCGGGGGGGAGGGATACGCAGTATTTT.

The rearrangement joins TRBV27 to TRBJ2-3; D is unresolved. V lost 6 bases, J lost 4 bases, and 8 bases lay in between. The CDR3 covers 12 residues. Per germline, CDR1 MNHEY and CDR2 SMNVEV (reference sequence). CDR3 residues: CASSFGPDTQYF. CDR3 nucleotides: TGTGCCAGCAGCTTCGGGCCAGATACGCAGTATTTT.

The V and J genes are TRBV7-2 and TRBJ1-2; TRBD1 matches 9 bases. CDR3 size: 18 residues. Germline lookup yields CDR1 SGHTA and CDR2 FQGNSA. J gave up 4 bases and V 4 bases, and 16 bases lay outside the gene matches. The CDR3 region is CASSSQFRGQGTIYGYTF. Written as DNA, the CDR3 is TGTGCCAGCAGCTCCCAATTCCGGGGACAGGGTACGATCTATGGCTACACCTTC.

The chain uses TRBV25-1 and TRBJ2-5; D call uncertain. The V end lost 2 bases, the J end lost 5 bases, and 15 bases lay between the germline ends. The CDR3 loop spans 15 amino acids. Germline CDR1 MGHDK, CDR2 SYGVNS. This CDR3 reads CASSEGVGRWETQYF. In DNA form, the CDR3 reads TGTGCCAGCAGTGAAGGAGTAGGAAGGTGGGAGACCCAGTACTTC. The complete variable domain, with remaining parts taken from reference TRBV25-1 and TRBJ2-5, reads EADIYQTPRYLVIGTGKKITLECSQTMGHDKMYWYQQDPGMELHLIHYSYGVNSTEKGDLSSESTVSRIRTEHFPLTLESARPSHTSQYLCASSEGVGRWETQYFGPGTRLLVL.

This sequence joins TRBV3-1 (or the pseudogene TRBV3-2) and TRBJ2-1; D is unresolved. Germline-derived CDR1 and CDR2 are LGHDT and YNNKEL (reference sequence). V lost 3 bases, J lost 3 bases, and 12 bases lay in between. CDR3 size: 15 residues. CDR3 in amino acids: CASSHSDKIYNEQFF. As DNA, the CDR3 is TGTGCCAGCAGCCACTCAGACAAGATCTACAATGAGCAGTTCTTC.

This clone was seen a single time. The V and J genes are TRBV5-6 and TRBJ2-7, with a tentative D call TRBD1 (7 bases). CDR3 length: 15 residues. Between the trimmed V and J ends, which lost 3 bases and 3 bases, there was a span of 16 bases. Germline-derived CDR1 and CDR2 are SGHDT and YYEEEE. In DNA form, the CDR3 reads TGTGCCAGCAGCTCCCTTAGACAGGGAGGCTACGAGCAGTACTTC. Its protein is CASSSLRQGGYEQYF.

Details on this clone: One end of the junction fails to match germline, which may point to a read error. The V call is TRBV19, the J call TRBJ2-1; D is ambiguous. CDR1 and CDR2 (germline): LNHDA, SQIVND (reference sequence). This CDR3 has 13 amino acids. The DNA for the CDR3 is TGTGCCAGTGGGTCCAGCTCCTACATTGAGCAGTTCTTC. Encoded protein: CASGSSSYIEQFF.